This T cell receptor (beta chain) was sequenced in a study of cytomegalovirus exposure and HLA in healthy donors. Turning to the study itself: The use of the same platform for the approximately 130 validation repertoires and the roughly 730 first-cohort repertoires was reported by a later analysis.

Details on this clone: The antigen is not known.

The CDR3 runs 16 residues. Trimming cost V 6 bases and J 0 bases, with 14 bases left between them. Germline V gives CDR1 PRHDT, CDR2 FYEKMQ (reference sequence). Libraries were prepared by immunoSEQ multiplex PCR; TCRdb keeps only in-frame clonotypes and omits some of them. The table includes some 310,000 clones, 70% to 90% detected once. Findings and caveats of the study: Subsequent analysis of the approximately 110 validation repertoires found a tendency for first-cohort TCR clusters to co-occur.

Sequencing was carried out using PBMCs. The TCR sequence derives from a man younger than 45 in good health and CMV-seronegative. The chain uses TRBV13 and TRBJ1-4; tentative D call: TRBD1 (6 bases). CDR3 sequence: CASSLTGTATNEKLFF. CDR3 nucleotide sequence: TGTGCCAGCAGTCTGACAGGAACTGCAACTAATGAAAAACTGTTTTTT.